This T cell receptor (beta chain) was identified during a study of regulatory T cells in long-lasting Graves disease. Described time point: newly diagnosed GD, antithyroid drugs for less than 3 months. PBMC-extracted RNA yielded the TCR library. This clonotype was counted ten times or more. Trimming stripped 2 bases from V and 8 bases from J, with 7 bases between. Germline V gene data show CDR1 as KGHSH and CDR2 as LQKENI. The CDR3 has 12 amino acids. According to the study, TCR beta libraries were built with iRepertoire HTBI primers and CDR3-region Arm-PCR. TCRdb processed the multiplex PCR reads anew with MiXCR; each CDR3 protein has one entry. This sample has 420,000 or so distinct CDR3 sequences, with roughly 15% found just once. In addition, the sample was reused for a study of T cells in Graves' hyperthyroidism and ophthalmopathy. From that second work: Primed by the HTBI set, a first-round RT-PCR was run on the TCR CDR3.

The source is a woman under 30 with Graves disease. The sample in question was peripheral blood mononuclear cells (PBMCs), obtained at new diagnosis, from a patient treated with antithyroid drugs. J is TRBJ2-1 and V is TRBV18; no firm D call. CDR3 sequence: CASSPTGDEQFF. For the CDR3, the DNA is TGTGCCAGCTCACCAACTGGGGATGAGCAGTTCTTC. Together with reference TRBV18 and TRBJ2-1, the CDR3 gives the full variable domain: NAGVMQNPRHLVRRRGQEARLRCSPMKGHSHVYWYRQLPEEGLKFMVYLQKENIIDESGMPKERFSAEFPKEGPSILRIQQVVRGDSAAYFCASSPTGDEQFFGPGTRLTVL.